This TCR beta chain was identified in a study of blood T cells in healthy people across ages. This CDR3 is built from 14 residues. V gave up 0 bases and J gave up 4 bases, with 6 bases separating them. From germline, CDR1 is LGHNA and CDR2 YSLEER. For the second PCR, which ran for 7 to 11 cycles, a sample-barcoded 5' primer and a J-beta primer mix were used. Via MiXCR, TCRdb re-called the 5' RACE reads, giving one row per CDR3 protein. The table has about 800,000 distinct CDR3 sequences, around 25% seen once. Another study also made use of these data, one on T cells of mothers and their children. As that study records: Per 15 ul, 1.5 ug of RNA was used, with all extracted RNA going into cDNA synthesis. The TCR beta CDR3 read count exceeded 9.5 million for each mother and was about 3 million for each child.

This receptor was obtained from a boy between 10 and 17 years old in good health. This chain connects TRBV4-3 to TRBJ2-2; D unresolved. Input material: blood. CDR3 coding DNA: TGCGCCAGCAGCCAAGAAGTCAGCACCGGGGAGCTGTTTTTT. Amino acid sequence: CASSQEVSTGELFF.